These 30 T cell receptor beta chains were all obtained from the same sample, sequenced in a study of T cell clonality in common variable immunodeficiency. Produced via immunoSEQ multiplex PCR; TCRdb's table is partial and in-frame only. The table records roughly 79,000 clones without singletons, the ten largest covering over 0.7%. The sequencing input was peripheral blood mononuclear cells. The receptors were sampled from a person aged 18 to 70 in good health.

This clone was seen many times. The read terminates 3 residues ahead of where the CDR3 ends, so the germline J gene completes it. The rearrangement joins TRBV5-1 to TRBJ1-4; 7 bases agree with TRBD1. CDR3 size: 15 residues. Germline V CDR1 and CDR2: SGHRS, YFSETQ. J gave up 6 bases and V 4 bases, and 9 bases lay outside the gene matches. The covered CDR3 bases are TGCGCCAGCAGCGGGGGAGCAGGGGGAGATGAAAAA. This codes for CASSGGAGGDEK. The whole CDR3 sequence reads CASSGGAGGDEKLFF. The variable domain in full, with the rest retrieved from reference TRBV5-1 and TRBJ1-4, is KAGVTQTPRYLIKTRGQQVTLSCSPISGHRSVSWYQQTPGQGLQFLFEYFSETQRNKGNFPGRFSGRQFSNSRSEMNVSTLELGDSALYLCASSGGAGGDEKLFFGSGTQLSVL.

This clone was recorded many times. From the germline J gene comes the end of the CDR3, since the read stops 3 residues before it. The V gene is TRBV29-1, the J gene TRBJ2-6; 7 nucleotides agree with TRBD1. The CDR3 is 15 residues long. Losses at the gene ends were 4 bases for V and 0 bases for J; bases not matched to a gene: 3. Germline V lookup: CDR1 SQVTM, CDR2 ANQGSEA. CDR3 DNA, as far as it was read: TGCAGCGTTGCACAGGGGAGCTCTGGGGCCAACGTC. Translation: CSVAQGSSGANV. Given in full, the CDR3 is CSVAQGSSGANVLTF.

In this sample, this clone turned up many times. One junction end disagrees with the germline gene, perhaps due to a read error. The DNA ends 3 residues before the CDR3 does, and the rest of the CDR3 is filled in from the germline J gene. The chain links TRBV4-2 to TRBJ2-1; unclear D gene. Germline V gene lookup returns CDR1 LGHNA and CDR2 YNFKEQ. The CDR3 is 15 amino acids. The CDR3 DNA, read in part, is TGCGCCAGCAGCCAAGATGCGGACTCCTACAATGAG. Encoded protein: CASSQDADSYNE. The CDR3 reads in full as CASSQDADSYNEQFF.

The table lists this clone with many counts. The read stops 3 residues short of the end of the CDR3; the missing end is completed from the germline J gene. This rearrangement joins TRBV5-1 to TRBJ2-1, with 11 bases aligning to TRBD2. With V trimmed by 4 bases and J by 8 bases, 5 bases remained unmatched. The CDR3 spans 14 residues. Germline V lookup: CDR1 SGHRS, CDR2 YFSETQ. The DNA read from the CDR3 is TGCGCCAGCAGCGATACTAGCGGGAGAGATGAG. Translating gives CASSDTSGRDE. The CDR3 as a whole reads CASSDTSGRDEQFF. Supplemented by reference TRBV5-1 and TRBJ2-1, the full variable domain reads KAGVTQTPRYLIKTRGQQVTLSCSPISGHRSVSWYQQTPGQGLQFLFEYFSETQRNKGNFPGRFSGRQFSNSRSEMNVSTLELGDSALYLCASSDTSGRDEQFFGPGTRLTVL.

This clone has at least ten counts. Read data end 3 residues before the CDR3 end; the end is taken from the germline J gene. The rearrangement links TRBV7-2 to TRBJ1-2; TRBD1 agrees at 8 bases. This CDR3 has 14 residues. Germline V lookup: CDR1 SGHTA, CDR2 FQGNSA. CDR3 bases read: TGTGCCAGCAGCTTATCCGGGACAGGAACCTCC. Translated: CASSLSGTGTS. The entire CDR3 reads CASSLSGTGTSYTF.

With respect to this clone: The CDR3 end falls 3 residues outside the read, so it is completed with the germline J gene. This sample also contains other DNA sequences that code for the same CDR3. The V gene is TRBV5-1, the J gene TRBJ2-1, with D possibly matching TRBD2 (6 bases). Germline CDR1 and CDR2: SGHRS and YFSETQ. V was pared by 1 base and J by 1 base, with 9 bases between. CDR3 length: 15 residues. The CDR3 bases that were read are TGCGCCAGCAGCTTGACGGGGGTGTCCTACAATGAG. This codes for CASSLTGVSYNE. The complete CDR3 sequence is CASSLTGVSYNEQFF.

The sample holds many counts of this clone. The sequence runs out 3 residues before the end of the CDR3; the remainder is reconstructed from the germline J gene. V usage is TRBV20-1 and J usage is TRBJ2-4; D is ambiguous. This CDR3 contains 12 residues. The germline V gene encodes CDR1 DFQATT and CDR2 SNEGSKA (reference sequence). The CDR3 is CSARLPSTPQYF. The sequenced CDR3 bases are TGCAGTGCTAGACTCCCTTCGACTCCT.

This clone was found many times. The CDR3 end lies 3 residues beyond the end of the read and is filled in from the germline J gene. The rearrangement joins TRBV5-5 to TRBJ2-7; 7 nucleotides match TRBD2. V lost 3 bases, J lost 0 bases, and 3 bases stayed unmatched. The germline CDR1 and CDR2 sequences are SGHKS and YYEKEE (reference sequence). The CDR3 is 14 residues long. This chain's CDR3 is CASSSGTISYEQYF. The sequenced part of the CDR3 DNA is TGTGCCAGCAGCTCCGGGACTATCTCCTACGAG.

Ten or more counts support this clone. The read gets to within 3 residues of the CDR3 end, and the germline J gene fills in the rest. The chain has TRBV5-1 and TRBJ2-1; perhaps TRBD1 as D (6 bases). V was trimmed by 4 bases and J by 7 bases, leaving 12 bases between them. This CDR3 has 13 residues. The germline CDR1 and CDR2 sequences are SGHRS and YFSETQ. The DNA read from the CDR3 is TGCGCCAGCAGCCCTACCGACAGGAATGAG. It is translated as CASSPTDRNE. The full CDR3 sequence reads CASSPTDRNEQFF.

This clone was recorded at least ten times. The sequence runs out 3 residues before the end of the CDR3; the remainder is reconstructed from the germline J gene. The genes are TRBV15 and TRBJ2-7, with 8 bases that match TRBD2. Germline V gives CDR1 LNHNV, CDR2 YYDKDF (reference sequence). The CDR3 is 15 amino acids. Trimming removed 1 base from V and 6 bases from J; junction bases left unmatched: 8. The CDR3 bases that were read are TGTGCCACCAGCAGAGTTGGAGCGGGAGCATCCGAG. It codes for CATSRVGAGASE. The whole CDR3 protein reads CATSRVGAGASEQYF.

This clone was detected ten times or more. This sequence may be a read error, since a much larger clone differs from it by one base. The part of the CDR3 DNA that was read is TGCAGTGCTATAGCCTTAGCGGGAGGGAACTACGAG. It codes for CSAIALAGGNYE. The entire CDR3 protein reads CSAIALAGGNYEQYF. V gene TRBV20-1 combines with J gene TRBJ2-7; 11 bases line up with TRBD2. The read terminates 3 residues before the CDR3 end, so the remaining end is supplied by the germline J gene. The germline V gene encodes CDR1 DFQATT and CDR2 SNEGSKA (reference sequence). Trimming took 4 bases from V and 3 from J; bases not matched to a gene: 8. The CDR3 spans 15 residues.

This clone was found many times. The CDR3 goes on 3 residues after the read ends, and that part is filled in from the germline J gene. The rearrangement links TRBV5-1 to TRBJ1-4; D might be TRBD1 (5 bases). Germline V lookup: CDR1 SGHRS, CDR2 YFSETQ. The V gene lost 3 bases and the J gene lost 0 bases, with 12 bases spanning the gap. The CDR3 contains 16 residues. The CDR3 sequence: CASSSGGAATNEKLFF. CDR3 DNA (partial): TGCGCCAGCAGCTCTGGTGGGGCGGCAACTAATGAAAAA.

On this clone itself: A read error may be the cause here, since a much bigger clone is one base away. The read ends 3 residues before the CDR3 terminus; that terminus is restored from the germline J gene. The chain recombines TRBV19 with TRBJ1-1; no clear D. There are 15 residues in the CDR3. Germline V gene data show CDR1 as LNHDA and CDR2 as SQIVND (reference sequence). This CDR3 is CATRNGPGRNIEAFF. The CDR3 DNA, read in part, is TGTGCCACCCGAAATGGCCCGGGTAGGAACATTGAA.

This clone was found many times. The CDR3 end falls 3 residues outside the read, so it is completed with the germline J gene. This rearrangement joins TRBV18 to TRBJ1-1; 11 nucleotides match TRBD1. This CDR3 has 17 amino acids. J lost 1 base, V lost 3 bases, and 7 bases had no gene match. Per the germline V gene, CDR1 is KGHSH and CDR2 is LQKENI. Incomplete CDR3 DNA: TGTGCCAGCTCACCGGACAGGGGGCGATGGGGGAACACTGAA. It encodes CASSPDRGRWGNTE. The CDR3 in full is CASSPDRGRWGNTEAFF.

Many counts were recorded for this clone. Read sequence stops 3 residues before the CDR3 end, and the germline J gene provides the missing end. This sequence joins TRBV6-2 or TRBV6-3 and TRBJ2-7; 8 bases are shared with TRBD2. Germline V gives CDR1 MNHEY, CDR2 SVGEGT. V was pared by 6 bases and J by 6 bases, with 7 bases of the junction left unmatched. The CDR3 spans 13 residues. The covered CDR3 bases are TGTGCCAGCAGGGGACTTGCGGGAGGCGAG. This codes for CASRGLAGGE. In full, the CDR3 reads CASRGLAGGEQYF.

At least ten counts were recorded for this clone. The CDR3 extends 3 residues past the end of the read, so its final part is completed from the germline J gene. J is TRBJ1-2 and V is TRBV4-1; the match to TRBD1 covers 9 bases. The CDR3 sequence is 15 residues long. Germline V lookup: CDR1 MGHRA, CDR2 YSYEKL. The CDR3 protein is CASSPNPGTGIGYTF. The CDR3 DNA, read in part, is TGCGCCAGCAGCCCAAACCCCGGGACAGGGATAGGC.

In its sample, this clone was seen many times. CDR3 region: CSARGDVSGLAGLEQYF. The CDR3 DNA, read in part, is TGCAGTGCCAGGGGGGACGTTTCCGGACTAGCGGGACTCGAG. The gene calls are TRBV20-1 and TRBJ2-7; the match to TRBD2 covers 12 bases. Read coverage stops 3 residues before the CDR3 terminus; the germline J gene supplies the remainder. The germline CDR1 and CDR2 sequences are DFQATT and SNEGSKA (reference sequence). CDR3 length: 17 residues. The ends lost 6 bases at V and 6 bases at J; junction bases unmatched: 18.

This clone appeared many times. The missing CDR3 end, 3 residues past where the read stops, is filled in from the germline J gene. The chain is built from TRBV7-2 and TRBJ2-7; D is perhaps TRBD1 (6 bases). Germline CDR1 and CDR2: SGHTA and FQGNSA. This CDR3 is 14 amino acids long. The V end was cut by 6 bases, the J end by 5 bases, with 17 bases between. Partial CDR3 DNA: TGTGCCAGCAGTTTACAGGGTGCGTCCCACGAG. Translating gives CASSLQGASHE. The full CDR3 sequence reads CASSLQGASHEQYF.

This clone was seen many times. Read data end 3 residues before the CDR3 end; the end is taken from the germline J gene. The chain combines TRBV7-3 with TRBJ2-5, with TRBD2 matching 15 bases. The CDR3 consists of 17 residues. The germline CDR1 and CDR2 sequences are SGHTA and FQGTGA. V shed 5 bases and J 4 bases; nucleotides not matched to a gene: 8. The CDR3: CASSDGLAGGLGETQYF. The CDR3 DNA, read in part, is TGTGCCAGCAGCGACGGACTAGCGGGAGGGCTCGGAGAGACC. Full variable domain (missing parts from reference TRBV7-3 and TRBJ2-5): GAGVSQTPSNKVTEKGKYVELRCDPISGHTALYWYRQSLGQGPEFLIYFQGTGAADDSGLPNDRFFAVRPEGSVSTLKIQRTERGDSAVYLCASSDGLAGGLGETQYFGPGTRLLVL.

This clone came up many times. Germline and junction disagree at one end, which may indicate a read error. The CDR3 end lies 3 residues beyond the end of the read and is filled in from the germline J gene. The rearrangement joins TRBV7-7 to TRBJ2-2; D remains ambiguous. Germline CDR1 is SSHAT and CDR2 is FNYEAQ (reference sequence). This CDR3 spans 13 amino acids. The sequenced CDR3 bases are TGTGCTAGCAGCCCAAGAGGCACCGGGGAG. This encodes CASSPRGTGE. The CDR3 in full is CASSPRGTGELFF. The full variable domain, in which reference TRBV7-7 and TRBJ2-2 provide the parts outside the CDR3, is GAGVSQSPRYKVTKRGQDVTLRCDPISSHATLYWYQQALGQGPEFLTYFNYEAQPDKSGLPSDRFSAERPEGSISTLTIQRTEQRDSAMYRCASSPRGTGELFFGEGSRLTVL.

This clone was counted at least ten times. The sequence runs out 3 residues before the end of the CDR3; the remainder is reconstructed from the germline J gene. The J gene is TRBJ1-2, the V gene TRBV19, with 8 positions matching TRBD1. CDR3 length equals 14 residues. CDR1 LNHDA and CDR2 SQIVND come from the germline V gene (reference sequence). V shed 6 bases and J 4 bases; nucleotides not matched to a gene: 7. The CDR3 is CASRDGQGGYGYTF. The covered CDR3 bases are TGTGCCAGTAGAGATGGACAGGGAGGCTATGGC. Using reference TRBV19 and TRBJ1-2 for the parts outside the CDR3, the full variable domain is DGGITQSPKYLFRKEGQNVTLSCEQNLNHDAMYWYRQDPGQGLRLIYYSQIVNDFQKGDIAEGYSVSREKKESFPLTVTSAQKNPTAFYLCASRDGQGGYGYTFGSGTRLTVV.

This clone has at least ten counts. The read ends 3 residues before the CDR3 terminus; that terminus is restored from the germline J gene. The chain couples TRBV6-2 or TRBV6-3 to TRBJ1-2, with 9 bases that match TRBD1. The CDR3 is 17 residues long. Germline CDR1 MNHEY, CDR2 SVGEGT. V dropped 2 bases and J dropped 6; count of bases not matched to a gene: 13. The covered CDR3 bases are TGTGCCAGCAGTTACCCCCCTCGACAGGGGGGATTCGATGGC. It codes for CASSYPPRQGGFDG. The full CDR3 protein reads CASSYPPRQGGFDGYTF.

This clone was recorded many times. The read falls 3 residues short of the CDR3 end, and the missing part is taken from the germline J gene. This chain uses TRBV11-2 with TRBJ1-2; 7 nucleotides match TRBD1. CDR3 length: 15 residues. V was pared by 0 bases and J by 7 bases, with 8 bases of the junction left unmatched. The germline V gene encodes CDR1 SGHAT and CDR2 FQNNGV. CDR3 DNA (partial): TGTGCCAGCAGCTTAGATCTTGACAGGGCGGGTGGC. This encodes CASSLDLDRAGG. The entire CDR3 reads CASSLDLDRAGGYTF.

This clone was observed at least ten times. CDR3 residues: CASRSGTGYNEQFF. The CDR3 DNA, read in part, is TGTGCCAGCAGGAGCGGGACAGGGTATAATGAG. The rearrangement joins TRBV2 to TRBJ2-1, with 9 bases lining up with TRBD1. The DNA ends 3 residues before the CDR3 does, and the rest of the CDR3 is filled in from the germline J gene. Germline trimming cut 6 bases from V and 7 bases from J; bases unmatched to any gene: 7. This CDR3 region has 14 residues. Germline CDR1 is SNHLY and CDR2 is FYNNEI.

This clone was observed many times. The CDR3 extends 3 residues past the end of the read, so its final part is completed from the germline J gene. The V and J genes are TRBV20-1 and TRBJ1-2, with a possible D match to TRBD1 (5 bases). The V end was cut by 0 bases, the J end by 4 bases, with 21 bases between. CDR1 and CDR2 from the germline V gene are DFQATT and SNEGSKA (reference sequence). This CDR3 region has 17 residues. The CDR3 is CSARDSRRRAGGYGYTF. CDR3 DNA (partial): TGCAGTGCTAGAGATTCCAGACGCAGGGCTGGTGGCTATGGC.

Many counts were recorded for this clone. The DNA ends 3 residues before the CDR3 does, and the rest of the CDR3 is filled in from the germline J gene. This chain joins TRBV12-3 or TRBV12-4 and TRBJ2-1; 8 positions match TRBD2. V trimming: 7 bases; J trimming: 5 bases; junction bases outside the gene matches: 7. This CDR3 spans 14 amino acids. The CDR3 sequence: CASTTVLADNEQFF. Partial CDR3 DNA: TGTGCCAGCACCACGGTACTAGCGGACAATGAG.

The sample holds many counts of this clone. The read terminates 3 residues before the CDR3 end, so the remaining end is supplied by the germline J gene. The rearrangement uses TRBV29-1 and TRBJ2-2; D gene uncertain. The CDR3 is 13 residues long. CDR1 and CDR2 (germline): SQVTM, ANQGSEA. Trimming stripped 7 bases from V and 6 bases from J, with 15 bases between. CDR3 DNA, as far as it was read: TGCAGCGCCGTAGGTCCGGCGGCCGGGGAG. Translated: CSAVGPAAGE. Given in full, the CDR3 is CSAVGPAAGELFF.

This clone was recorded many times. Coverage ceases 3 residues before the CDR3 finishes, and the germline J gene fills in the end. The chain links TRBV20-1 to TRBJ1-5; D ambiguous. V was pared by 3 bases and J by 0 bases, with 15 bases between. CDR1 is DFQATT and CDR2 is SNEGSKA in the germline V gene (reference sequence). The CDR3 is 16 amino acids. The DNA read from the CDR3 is TGCAGTGCTAGGAAAAGGGCAGCTCTTAGCAATCAGCCC. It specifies CSARKRAALSNQP. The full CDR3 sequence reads CSARKRAALSNQPQHF.

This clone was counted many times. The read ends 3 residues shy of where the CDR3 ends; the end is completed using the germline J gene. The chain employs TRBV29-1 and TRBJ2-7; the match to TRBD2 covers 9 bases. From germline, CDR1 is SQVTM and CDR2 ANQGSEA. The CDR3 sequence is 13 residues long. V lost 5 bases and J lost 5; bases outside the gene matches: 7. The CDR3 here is CSVSGLARNEQYF. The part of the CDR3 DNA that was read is TGCAGCGTTTCCGGACTAGCGAGAAACGAG.

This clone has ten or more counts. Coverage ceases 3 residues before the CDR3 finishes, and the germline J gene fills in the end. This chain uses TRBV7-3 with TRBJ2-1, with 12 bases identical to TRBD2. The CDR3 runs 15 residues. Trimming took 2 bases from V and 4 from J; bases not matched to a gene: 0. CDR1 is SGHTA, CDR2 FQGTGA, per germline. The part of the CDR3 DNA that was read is TGTGCCAGCAGCTTACTAGCGGGAGGGTACAATGAG. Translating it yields CASSLLAGGYNE. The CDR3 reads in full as CASSLLAGGYNEQFF.